This TCR beta chain was observed in a study of blood T cell repertoires in COVID-19. TCRdb's copy holds only in-frame clones and misses some; the assay was immunoSEQ multiplex PCR. The data contain more than 30,000 clones, around 90% of them singletons. This CDR3 is built from 14 residues. Germline V gene data show CDR1 as SGDLS and CDR2 as YYNGEE. V lost 0 bases and J lost 2, with 9 bases in between. This TCR came from a woman aged 40 to 50 with active or convalescent COVID-19. V gene TRBV9 combines with J gene TRBJ2-7, with D possibly being TRBD1 (6 bases). The material sequenced was peripheral blood. The CDR3 protein is CASSVGAGAYEQYF. Here the CDR3 DNA reads TGTGCCAGCAGCGTAGGGGCAGGGGCCTACGAGCAGTACTTC.